The 10 T cell receptor beta chains given below trace back to one sample, sequenced in a study of tumor-infiltrating lymphocytes in primary liver carcinoma. A constant-region primer served to make TCR beta cDNA from about 500 ng total RNA. Libraries for TCR beta were built through three nested multiplex PCR rounds, which together made up a slightly modified ARM-PCR procedure. The study ran its first two PCR rounds for around 10 cycles each, using TRBV1-TRBV30 forward primers and a C-beta reverse primer. TCRdb processed the multiplex PCR reads anew with MiXCR; each CDR3 protein has one entry. The sample has more than 95,000 distinct CDR3 sequences; 64% are singletons. For each extraction, RNA and DNA were obtained together from around 18-30 mg of unsorted bulk tissue. The sequenced sample consisted of liver tumor tissue from sampling region 3. Subset specified: tumor region T3, left-lateral pole. The source of these receptors is a woman aged 60 to 75 with primary liver carcinoma and hepatitis B virus infection.

A note on this clonotype: Since no conserved phenylalanine or tryptophan closes the CDR3, a read error is the likely cause. The chain is built from TRBV12-3 or TRBV12-4 and TRBJ1-1; 7 positions match TRBD1. Trimming took 7 bases from V and 0 from J; bases not matched to a gene: 8. This CDR3 spans 15 amino acids. In DNA form, the CDR3 reads TGTGCCAGCACTACAGGGGCACCGATGAACACTGAAGCTTTCTCT. Its translation is CASTTGAPMNTEAFS.

For this clonotype: With a much larger clone just one base away, this may be a read error. The CDR3 DNA is TGTGTCAGCATCTCAAGGGAAGGGGGTAGCGAGCAGTACTTC. This codes for CVSISREGGSEQYF. The genes are TRBV28 and TRBJ2-7; D perhaps matches TRBD1 (6 bases). The CDR3 has 14 residues. Germline V gene lookup returns CDR1 MDHEN and CDR2 SYDVKM.

The chain combines TRBV11-2 with TRBJ2-7; a possible D gene is TRBD1 (7 bases). Germline V gene sequence: CDR1 SGHAT, CDR2 FQNNGV. The ends were cut back, 9 bases at V and 7 bases at J, with 19 bases in the middle. CDR3 length: 13 amino acids. The CDR3 is CARSPGGIREQYF. The CDR3 bases are TGTGCCAGGAGCCCAGGGGGGATCCGGGAGCAGTACTTC.

The chain recombines TRBV11-2 with TRBJ2-6, with D possibly matching TRBD2 (6 bases). Germline CDR1 reads SGHAT; CDR2 reads FQNNGV. CDR3 length: 18 amino acids. Deletions cut 5 bases from V and 3 bases from J, with 20 bases between. This CDR3 is CASSLPPGGGLGANVLTF. The DNA of the CDR3 is TGTGCCAGCAGCCTACCTCCCGGTGGGGGACTTGGGGCCAACGTCCTGACTTTC.

Note on this clonotype: The junction differs from germline at one of its ends, possibly a read error. This rearrangement joins TRBV4-2 to TRBJ2-1; no definite D call. This CDR3 spans 13 amino acids. Germline values: CDR1 LGHNA, CDR2 YNFKEQ. CDR3 in amino acids: CVSSQEYGNEQFF. The CDR3 DNA is TGTGTCAGCAGCCAAGAATATGGGAATGAGCAGTTCTTC.

About this clonotype itself: The junction departs from the called germline gene at one end, perhaps through a read error. The chain employs TRBV6-5 and TRBJ1-1; D is undetermined. The V gene's germline CDR1 is MNHEY and CDR2 SVGAGI. The CDR3 length is 13 residues. The CDR3 region is CASSWTGDTEALF. The CDR3 bases are TGTGCCAGCAGTTGGACCGGGGATACTGAAGCTCTCTTT.

Comment on this clonotype: This sequence may be a read error, since a much larger clone differs from it by one base. The chain links TRBV6-1 to TRBJ2-1, with 12 bases identical to TRBD1. Germline V gene data show CDR1 as MNHNS and CDR2 as SASEGT. V trimming: 8 bases; J trimming: 12 bases; junction bases outside the gene matches: 14. This CDR3 has 15 amino acids. The CDR3 DNA is TGTGCCAGCCGAAATCCGGGACAGGGGGCGTCTGGGCAGTTCTTC. Its translation: CASRNPGQGASGQFF.

This clonotype was observed a handful of times. This sequence joins TRBV11-3 and TRBJ2-1; TRBD2 matches 8 bases. The CDR3 loop spans 13 amino acids. The germline V gene has CDR1 SGHNT and CDR2 YENEEA. Trimming cost V 4 bases and J 8 bases; bases outside gene matches: 4. CDR3 nucleotide sequence: TGTGCCAGCAGCTCTGGACTAGCACATGAGCAGTTCTTC. Its translation: CASSSGLAHEQFF.

Details on this clonotype: The junction departs from germline at one end; a sequencing error may be responsible. The chain uses TRBV30 and TRBJ1-4; D uncertain. CDR3 length: 14 residues. Per germline, CDR1 GTSNPN and CDR2 SVGIG (reference sequence). The CDR3 sequence is CAWSLGGLREKPFF. The CDR3 coding sequence is TGTGCCTGGAGTCTAGGCGGGCTCCGTGAAAAACCGTTTTTT.

In this sample, this clonotype turned up once. The CDR3 carries no conserved terminal phenylalanine or tryptophan, so it likely arises from a read error. The CDR3 bases are TGTGCCAGCAGCTTAGAGGCGGTTACTCGGGCTTTCATT. Translating it yields CASSLEAVTRAFI. This chain uses TRBV11-3 with TRBJ1-1; no definite D call. The CDR3 runs 13 residues. Deletions cut 0 bases from V and 11 bases from J, with 13 bases between. Germline V gives CDR1 SGHNT, CDR2 YENEEA.